Below, 27 T cell receptor beta chains from the same sample are listed, as sequenced in a study of blood T cell repertoires in COVID-19. Sequencing was performed with immunoSEQ multiplex PCR; in TCRdb, only in-frame clones are kept and a portion is missing. Among 220,000 or so clones listed, 84% were seen once. The sample comprised peripheral blood. These receptors were obtained from a woman aged 55-70 years who had recovered from COVID-19.

This clone has only a few counts. This chain connects TRBV7-6 to TRBJ2-2, with 15 bases that match TRBD2. Trimming at V came to 5 bases and at J to 7 bases, leaving 8 bases not matched to a gene. From germline, CDR1 is SGHVS and CDR2 FNYEAQ. This CDR3 is 17 amino acids long. The chain's CDR3 is CASSPRTSGGGGGELFF. The CDR3 bases are TGTGCCAGCAGCCCCAGGACTAGCGGGGGGGGCGGCGGGGAGCTGTTTTTT.

CDR3 DNA sequence: TGTGCCAGCAGGGCCGACAGGGATCTCCTAGGGAGCAATCAGCCCCAGCATTTT. This gives the protein CASRADRDLLGSNQPQHF. The chain has TRBV27 and TRBJ1-5, with TRBD1 matching over 7 bases. The CDR3 runs to 18 residues. V lost 6 bases, J lost 1 base, and 15 bases stayed unmatched. Germline CDR1 MNHEY, CDR2 SMNVEV (reference sequence).

The chain couples TRBV6-5 to TRBJ1-3; D might be TRBD1 (5 bases). The CDR3 consists of 14 residues. Germline V gene sequence: CDR1 MNHEY, CDR2 SVGAGI. The V end lost 7 bases, the J end lost 4 bases, and 14 bases lay between the germline ends. CDR3 DNA: TGTGCCAGCAACGGGGGTCTCTCCGGAAACACCATATATTTT. As protein: CASNGGLSGNTIYF.

This chain uses TRBV11-3 with TRBJ2-7, with D tentatively TRBD1 (5 bases). V was clipped by 4 bases and J by 0 bases, with 16 bases between them. From germline, CDR1 is SGHNT and CDR2 YENEEA. The CDR3 is 16 residues long. The CDR3 protein is CASSSEAGPSSYEQYF. DNA for the CDR3: TGTGCCAGCAGCTCTGAAGCAGGGCCGAGCTCCTACGAGCAGTACTTC.

V gene TRBV7-9 combines with J gene TRBJ1-3; D may be TRBD1 (6 bases). This CDR3 region has 13 residues. Trimming removed 5 bases at V and 6 bases at J, with 11 bases between. Germline lookup yields CDR1 SEHNR and CDR2 FQNEAQ (reference sequence). The CDR3 loop reads CASSLTGKNTIYF. The DNA of the CDR3 is TGTGCCAGCAGCCTAACAGGGAAAAACACCATATATTTT.

This clone showed up just once. The chain joins TRBV7-9 to TRBJ2-1; the match to TRBD2 covers 10 bases. V was pared by 3 bases and J by 4 bases, with 0 bases of the junction left unmatched. CDR1 SEHNR and CDR2 FQNEAQ come from the germline V gene (reference sequence). CDR3 size: 14 residues. In DNA, the CDR3 is TGTGCCAGCAGCTTTAGCGGGGGGTACAATGAGCAGTTCTTC. Protein product: CASSFSGGYNEQFF. The entire variable domain, with the rest obtained from reference TRBV7-9 and TRBJ2-1, is as follows: DTGVSQNPRHKITKRGQNVTFRCDPISEHNRLYWYRQTLGQGPEFLTYFQNEAQLEKSRLLSDRFSAERPKGSFSTLEIQRTEQGDSAMYLCASSFSGGYNEQFFGPGTRLTVL.

V is TRBV18 and J is TRBJ2-3; 11 bases align to TRBD1. Germline loops: CDR1 KGHSH, CDR2 LQKENI. The CDR3 is 15 residues long. Germline trimming cut 3 bases from V and 3 bases from J; bases unmatched to any gene: 2. CDR3 amino acids: CASSPWDRGTDTQYF. The CDR3 region has the DNA TGTGCCAGCTCACCCTGGGACAGGGGGACAGATACGCAGTATTTT.

The chain carries TRBV9 and TRBJ1-1; the D gene is possibly TRBD1 (6 bases). Trimming stripped 0 bases from V and 11 bases from J, with 14 bases between. Germline values: CDR1 SGDLS, CDR2 YYNGEE. The CDR3 covers 13 residues. DNA for the CDR3: TGTGCCAGCAGCGTAGACCTTGCGGGGGCCGCTTTCTTT. Protein: CASSVDLAGAAFF.

The J gene is TRBJ1-1, the V gene TRBV6-6, with 9 bases matching TRBD1. V was clipped by 6 bases and J by 8 bases; unmatched bases: 10. CDR1 is MNHNY and CDR2 is SVGAGI in the germline V gene (reference sequence). The CDR3 extends over 14 amino acids. CDR3 DNA sequence: TGTGCCAGCAGCTTTAAACAGGGGGCCGCGGAAGCTTTCTTT. Translation gives CASSFKQGAAEAFF.

The chain combines TRBV5-1 with TRBJ2-5; tentative D call: TRBD1 (6 bases). Trimming removed 2 bases from V and 0 bases from J, with 11 bases in between. Germline CDR1 is SGHRS and CDR2 is YFSETQ. The CDR3 extends over 15 amino acids. The CDR3 region has the DNA TGCGCCAGCAGCTTATTTCAGGGGAACCAAGAGACCCAGTACTTC. Protein: CASSLFQGNQETQYF. The full variable domain, rest sourced from reference TRBV5-1 and TRBJ2-5, is KAGVTQTPRYLIKTRGQQVTLSCSPISGHRSVSWYQQTPGQGLQFLFEYFSETQRNKGNFPGRFSGRQFSNSRSEMNVSTLELGDSALYLCASSLFQGNQETQYFGPGTRLLVL.

The J gene is TRBJ1-4, the V gene TRBV7-8; TRBD1 aligns across 8 bases. The CDR3 spans 15 residues. J gave up 3 bases and V 3 bases, and 3 bases lay outside the gene matches. The germline V gene encodes CDR1 SGHVS and CDR2 FQNEAQ. For the CDR3, the DNA is TGTGCCAGCAGCTTCAGGGGGCGAGCTAATGAAAAACTGTTTTTT. It is translated as CASSFRGRANEKLFF.

The J gene is TRBJ2-3, the V gene TRBV6-2 or TRBV6-3, with TRBD2 matching 9 bases. The junction had 10 bases not matched to a gene; V was cut back by 4 bases and J by 2 bases. Germline CDR1 is MNHEY and CDR2 is SVGEGT. The CDR3 is 17 amino acids. CDR3 nucleotide sequence: TGTGCCAGCAGTTTCCCACCGGGACTAGCAATCACAGATACGCAGTATTTT. Its protein is CASSFPPGLAITDTQYF.

This chain connects TRBV4-1 to TRBJ1-1; TRBD1 might be the D (6 bases). Germline V gene sequence: CDR1 MGHRA, CDR2 YSYEKL. The CDR3 consists of 15 residues. V shed 0 bases and J shed 6 bases, with 14 bases lying between them. CDR3 coding DNA: TGCGCCAGCAGCCAAGATCTACAGGGAAGGCCTGAAGCTTTCTTT. Translating it yields CASSQDLQGRPEAFF.

V and J are TRBV12-5 and TRBJ2-3; possibly TRBD2 for D (5 bases). Germline lookup yields CDR1 LGHNT and CDR2 FRNRAP. Deletions cut 7 bases from V and 9 bases from J, with 17 bases between. The CDR3 runs 13 residues. The CDR3 nucleotides are TGTGCTAGTGCCTCCGGGGAGCCCTCCACGCAGTATTTT. Amino acids: CASASGEPSTQYF.

The CDR3 DNA sequence: TGTGCCAGCAGCTCCAGACTAGCGGCCCACAATGAGCAGTTCTTC. Residues: CASSSRLAAHNEQFF. The chain uses TRBV7-2 and TRBJ2-1; TRBD2 agrees at 9 bases. Germline V gene data show CDR1 as SGHTA and CDR2 as FQGNSA. With 4 bases clipped from V and 5 bases from J, the junction kept 6 bases outside the gene matches. This CDR3 contains 15 residues.

This chain uses TRBV10-3 with TRBJ1-1, with D possibly matching TRBD1 (5 bases). This CDR3 is 14 amino acids long. Germline V CDR1 and CDR2: ENHRY, SYGVKD. The V end was cut by 1 base, the J end by 1 base, with 7 bases between. The DNA for the CDR3 is TGTGCCATCAGTGAGTTTCAGGGGAACACTGAAGCTTTCTTT. Protein: CAISEFQGNTEAFF.

The CDR3 spells CATSESGPLDTQYF. For the CDR3, the DNA is TGTGCCACCAGTGAGAGCGGTCCGTTGGATACGCAGTATTTT. The V call is TRBV24-1, the J call TRBJ2-3; TRBD2 is a possible D gene (5 bases). The CDR3 covers 14 residues. V shed 4 bases and J shed 6 bases, with 13 bases lying between them. In germline, CDR1 is KGHDR, CDR2 SFDVKD.

The chain carries TRBV7-2 and TRBJ1-3; a possible D gene is TRBD1 (5 bases). Germline CDR1 reads SGHTA; CDR2 reads FQGNSA. This CDR3 region has 14 residues. Deletions cut 2 bases from V and 3 bases from J, with 8 bases between. The chain's CDR3 is CASSLPTGGNTIYF. As DNA, the CDR3 is TGTGCCAGCAGCTTACCCACAGGTGGAAACACCATATATTTT.

V and J are TRBV13 and TRBJ2-7; possible D gene TRBD1, 5 bases. The CDR3 is 14 residues long. Germline V gene sequence: CDR1 PRHDT, CDR2 FYEKMQ (reference sequence). Trimming shortened V by 6 bases and J by 1 base, and 13 bases separated the two germline ends. This chain's CDR3 is CASSPPTGSYEQYF. DNA of the CDR3: TGTGCCAGCAGTCCTCCTACAGGATCCTACGAGCAGTACTTC.

J is TRBJ1-3 and V is TRBV9; 11 nucleotides align to TRBD1. The CDR3 spans 16 residues. Germline V CDR1 and CDR2: SGDLS, YYNGEE. V lost 2 bases, J lost 0 bases, and 1 base stayed unmatched. This chain's CDR3 is CASSVDRGHSGNTIYF. CDR3 DNA sequence: TGTGCCAGCAGCGTGGACAGGGGGCACTCTGGAAACACCATATATTTT.

The V call is TRBV27, the J call TRBJ2-1, with 11 positions matching TRBD1. Per the germline V gene, CDR1 is MNHEY and CDR2 is SMNVEV (reference sequence). The CDR3 has 15 residues. J gave up 3 bases and V 5 bases, and 3 bases lay outside the gene matches. This chain's CDR3 is CASSLGTGGYNEQFF. DNA for the CDR3: TGTGCCAGCAGTCTCGGGACAGGGGGCTACAATGAGCAGTTCTTC.

The V and J genes are TRBV3-1 (or the pseudogene TRBV3-2) and TRBJ1-2, with a tentative D call TRBD1 (5 bases). Germline CDR1 reads LGHDT; CDR2 reads YNNKEL (reference sequence). This CDR3 contains 11 residues. Trimming shortened V by 1 base and J by 13 bases, and 10 bases separated the two germline ends. The CDR3, as DNA: TGTGCCAGCAGCCAAGGGTTGGGGCCCACCTTC. Protein sequence: CASSQGLGPTF.

This chain connects TRBV5-4 to TRBJ2-1, with TRBD2 identical over 7 bases. The J segment lost 2 bases and the V segment lost 1 base, leaving 9 bases of the junction unmatched. The CDR3 length is 17 residues. Germline V gene sequence: CDR1 SGHNT, CDR2 YYREEE (reference sequence). The CDR3 bases are TGTGCCAGCAGCTTGCCGAGCGGGGCGGGCGCCTACAATGAGCAGTTCTTC. Translation: CASSLPSGAGAYNEQFF. The full variable domain, its missing parts supplied by reference TRBV5-4 and TRBJ2-1, is ETGVTQSPTHLIKTRGQQVTLRCSSQSGHNTVSWYQQALGQGPQFIFQYYREEENGRGNFPPRFSGLQFPNYSSELNVNALELDDSALYLCASSLPSGAGAYNEQFFGPGTRLTVL.

This chain joins TRBV18 and TRBJ2-1; D uncertain. Germline V gene lookup returns CDR1 KGHSH and CDR2 LQKENI. The CDR3 is 18 residues long. Between the trimmed V and J ends, which lost 0 bases and 3 bases, there was a span of 18 bases. The CDR3 reads CASSPPRFLGRVYNEQFF. As DNA, the CDR3 is TGTGCCAGCTCACCACCGCGATTTCTAGGCCGAGTCTACAATGAGCAGTTCTTC.

Only one count was recorded for this clone. The J gene is TRBJ2-3, the V gene TRBV10-3, with TRBD2 identical over 13 bases. After removal of 6 bases from V and 6 bases from J, the junction contained 9 bases not matched to a gene. The CDR3 covers 16 residues. The germline CDR1 and CDR2 sequences are ENHRY and SYGVKD. The CDR3 reads CAISPGTSGVADTQYF. The CDR3 DNA reads as TGTGCCATCAGCCCTGGGACTAGCGGGGTTGCGGATACGCAGTATTTT.

V is TRBV9 and J is TRBJ2-1; 9 positions agree with TRBD1. Germline CDR1 reads SGDLS; CDR2 reads YYNGEE. V shed 1 base, J shed 6 bases, and the junction held 5 bases outside the gene matches. The CDR3 extends over 15 amino acids. Written as DNA, the CDR3 is TGTGCCAGCAGCGTATCCGGGACAGGGTTCAATGAGCAGTTCTTC. Translated, it gives CASSVSGTGFNEQFF.

The V gene is TRBV7-8, the J gene TRBJ2-5; TRBD2 agrees at 9 bases. Germline V gene data show CDR1 as SGHVS and CDR2 as FQNEAQ. V gave up 3 bases and J gave up 0 bases; unmatched junction bases: 5. The CDR3 has 16 residues. CDR3 sequence (DNA): TGTGCCAGCAGCTTGTCTAGCGGGGAGTACCAAGAGACCCAGTACTTC. Its translation is CASSLSSGEYQETQYF.